A selection of T cell receptor beta chains follows, all from one sample in a study of shared clonotypes between healthy human individuals. Using immunoSEQ multiplex PCR, the repertoire was profiled, and TCRdb retains in-frame clones only, with some absent. The sample holds approximately 470,000 clones, almost 80% seen once. Sequencing was done on a sample of PBMCs. These receptors originate from a woman aged 40 to 50 in good health. Some clones in this sample may be carry-over from other donors' samples. Each CDR3 is given without its conserved first and last residue.

TRBJ2-3	TRBV7-9	ASSPGADTQY
TRBJ1-2	TRBV7-9	ASSLAGPYGYT
TRBJ2-5	TRBV5-1	ASSLIGVQETQY
TRBJ1-1	TRBV30	AWSVLGGEAF
TRBJ1-2	TRBV6-1	ASSAGTIDYGYT
TRBJ2-1	TRBV6-5	ASSPSTWTYNEQF
TRBJ1-2	TRBV1	TSSQVRQEPIYGYT
TRBJ2-7	TRBV18	ASSPVGLGEQY
TRBJ2-3	TRBV2	ASSQGTSTDTQY
TRBJ2-3	TRBV7-8	ASSLELDTQY
TRBJ1-2	TRBV6-5	ASSPEADRFDYT
TRBJ2-7	TRBV28	ASQDSFYEQY
TRBJ2-6	TRBV28	ASSLTGANVLT
TRBJ2-4	TRBV19	ASSAPIGLAEKNIQY
TRBJ2-1	TRBV4-1	ASSPHSGRSSYNEQF
TRBJ2-1	TRBV7-9	ASSLVGNEQF
TRBJ1-4	TRBV6-5	ASSSWTGGGGEKLF
TRBJ1-2	TRBV20-1	SADDWNGYT
TRBJ2-5	TRBV5-4	ASSPRTSGSQTQY
TRBJ2-7	TRBV27	ASQSVRGYEQY
TRBJ2-1	TRBV19	ASSIGSSSYNEQF
TRBJ2-2	TRBV7-9	ASSTLLAGVVNTGELF
TRBJ1-6	TRBV4-1	ASSQDRESPLH
TRBJ1-1	TRBV28	ASSLWVESEAF
TRBJ2-7	TRBV11-2	ASSSSYEQY
TRBJ2-1	TRBV19	ASSLGTSGSGDEQF
TRBJ2-7	TRBV7-9	ASEALDSYEQY
.	TRBV30	AWSVGTSSYEQY
TRBJ1-5	TRBV7-2	ASSSLLEISNQPQH
TRBJ2-7	TRBV2	AGGQGSNYEQY
TRBJ2-7	TRBV10-3	AIRAGLAGIGYEQY
TRBJ2-3	TRBV5-1	ASSLAGLGGTDTQY
TRBJ1-1	TRBV19	ASSTQDRVGTEAF
TRBJ2-5	TRBV2	ASSERTEQETQY
TRBJ2-7	TRBV10-2	ASRGPSYEQY
TRBJ2-7	TRBV5-4	ASSRDRGDEQY
TRBJ2-2	TRBV19	ASSIMGLTGELF
TRBJ1-2	TRBV7-9	ASSLAGQKGYT
TRBJ2-3	TRBV19	ASSTQGADTQY
TRBJ1-2	TRBV6-1	ASSWTQRRGYT
TRBJ2-1	TRBV5-1	ASSLAGGEASSYNEQF
TRBJ2-7	TRBV27	ASSLFASGAMRHEQY
TRBJ2-5	TRBV9	ASSVGGGMMETQY